What follows describes a single TCR beta chain. In the authors' workflow: Amplifying reference gene primers gave estimates of nucleated cell counts. The assay was immunoSEQ multiplex PCR, and TCRdb's table has in-frame clones only and misses some. Clone size and V and J calls were adopted from that table, with D and trimming inferred from the DNA. The sample lists roughly 110,000 clones, about 84% seen once, with 13% to 15% in the top ten. Germline CDR1 is SGHRS and CDR2 is YFSETQ. With 0 bases removed from V and 7 bases from J, the gap between germline ends came to 16 bases. The CDR3 runs 16 residues. This sample was taken from a study of blood T cell repertoires in COVID-19. The overall study: Samples of COVID-19 (acute and convalescent) were obtained from the United States, Italy and Spain. T cells, B-cell-depleted T cells, or PBMCs supplied cDNA or gDNA.

The sequence came from a woman aged 55-70 years with acute or convalescent COVID-19. The sample taken for sequencing was peripheral blood. This sequence joins TRBV5-1 and TRBJ2-2; no definite D call. CDR3: CASSLAVGRTGGELFF. The DNA of the CDR3 is TGCGCCAGCAGCTTGGCCGTCGGCAGAACGGGCGGGGAGCTGTTTTTT.